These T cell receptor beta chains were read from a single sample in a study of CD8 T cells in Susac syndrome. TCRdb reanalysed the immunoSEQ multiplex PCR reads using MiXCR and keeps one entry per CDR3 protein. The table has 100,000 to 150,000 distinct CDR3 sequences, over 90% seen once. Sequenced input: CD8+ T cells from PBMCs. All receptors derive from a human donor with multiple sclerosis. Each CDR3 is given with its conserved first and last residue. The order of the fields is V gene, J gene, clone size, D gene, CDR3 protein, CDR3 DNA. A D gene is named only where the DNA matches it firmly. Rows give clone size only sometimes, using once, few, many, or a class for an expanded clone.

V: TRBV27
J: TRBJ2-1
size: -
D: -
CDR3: CASSFPPRDEQFF
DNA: TGTGCCAGCAGTTTCCCTCCCAGGGATGAGCAGTTCTTC

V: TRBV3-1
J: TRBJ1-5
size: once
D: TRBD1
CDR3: CASSPGQGAFYSNQPQHF
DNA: TGTGCCAGCAGCCCAGGACAGGGGGCGTTTTATAGCAATCAGCCCCAGCATTTT

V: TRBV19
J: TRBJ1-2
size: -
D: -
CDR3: CASIDQGHTRGYTF
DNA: TGTGCCAGTATCGACCAGGGCCACACCCGGGGCTACACCTTC

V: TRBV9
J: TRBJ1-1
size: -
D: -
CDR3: CASSVAAGTEAFF
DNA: TGTGCCAGCAGCGTAGCTGCGGGGACTGAAGCTTTCTTT

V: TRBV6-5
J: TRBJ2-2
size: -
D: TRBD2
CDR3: CASSYYRLAGVTGELFF
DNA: TGTGCCAGCAGCTATTACCGACTAGCGGGGGTTACCGGGGAGCTGTTTTTT

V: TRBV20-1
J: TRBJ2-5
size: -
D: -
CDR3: CSARADGRRGETQYF
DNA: TGCAGTGCTAGGGCCGATGGTAGGAGGGGAGAGACCCAGTACTTC

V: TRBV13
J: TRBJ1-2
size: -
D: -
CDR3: CASSFVGGGYTF
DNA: TGTGCCAGCAGCTTCGTGGGGGGCGGCTACACCTTC

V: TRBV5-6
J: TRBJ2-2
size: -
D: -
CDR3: CASSLASGRGELFF
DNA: TGTGCCAGCAGCTTGGCGTCGGGACGCGGGGAGCTGTTTTTT

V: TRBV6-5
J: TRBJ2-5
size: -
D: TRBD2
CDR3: CASSYSKLAGETQYF
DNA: TGTGCCAGCAGTTACTCGAAACTAGCGGGAGAGACCCAGTACTTC

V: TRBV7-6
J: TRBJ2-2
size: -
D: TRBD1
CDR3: CASRHRGNTGELFF
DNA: TGTGCCAGCAGACACAGGGGGAACACCGGGGAGCTGTTTTTT

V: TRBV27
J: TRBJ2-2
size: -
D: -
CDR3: CASSFKGSGELFF
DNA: TGTGCCAGCAGTTTTAAGGGATCCGGGGAGCTGTTTTTT

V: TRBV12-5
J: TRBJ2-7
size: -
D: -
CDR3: CASGFQYEQYF
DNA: TGTGCTAGTGGTTTCCAATACGAGCAGTACTTC

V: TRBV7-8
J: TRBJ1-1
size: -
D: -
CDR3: CASSFSRGESEAFF
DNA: TGTGCCAGCAGCTTTAGCAGGGGAGAATCTGAAGCTTTCTTT

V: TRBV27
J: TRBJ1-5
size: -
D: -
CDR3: CASSLFEGNQPQHF
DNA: TGTGCCAGCAGTTTATTTGAGGGCAATCAGCCCCAGCATTTT

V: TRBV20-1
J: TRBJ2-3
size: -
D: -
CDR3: CSATGEIITDTQYF
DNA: TGCAGTGCCACCGGGGAAATAATCACAGATACGCAGTATTTT

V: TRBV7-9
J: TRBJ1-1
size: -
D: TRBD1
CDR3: CASRVPGQGAMNTEAFF
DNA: TGTGCCAGCAGAGTACCGGGACAGGGGGCGATGAACACTGAAGCTTTCTTT

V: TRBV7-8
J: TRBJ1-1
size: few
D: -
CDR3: CASSRDSNTEAFF
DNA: TGTGCCAGCAGCCGTGACAGCAACACTGAAGCTTTCTTT

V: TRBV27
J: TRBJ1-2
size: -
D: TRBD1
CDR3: CASSLRQGSGSTF
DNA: TGTGCCAGCAGTTTACGACAGGGTTCTGGGTCGACCTTC

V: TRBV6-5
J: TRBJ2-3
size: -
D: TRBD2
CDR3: CASSYGLAGGPRTDTQYF
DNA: TGTGCCAGCAGTTACGGACTAGCGGGGGGGCCCCGCACAGATACGCAGTATTTT

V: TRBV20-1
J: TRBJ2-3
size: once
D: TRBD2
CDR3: CSALTSGTSVREDTQYF
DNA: TGCAGTGCCCTTACGTCCGGGACTAGCGTGCGAGAAGATACGCAGTATTTT

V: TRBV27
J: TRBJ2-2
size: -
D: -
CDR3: CASSLGGFGELFF
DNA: TGTGCCAGCAGTTTAGGAGGGTTCGGGGAGCTGTTTTTT

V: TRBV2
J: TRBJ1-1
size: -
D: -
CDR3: CASSGPFPEAFF
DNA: TGTGCCAGCAGCGGGCCCTTCCCCGAAGCTTTCTTT

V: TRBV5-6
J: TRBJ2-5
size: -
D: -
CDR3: CASSGWGETQYF
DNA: TGTGCCAGCAGCGGGTGGGGCGAGACCCAGTACTTC

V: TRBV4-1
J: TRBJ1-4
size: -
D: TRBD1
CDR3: CASSQESDRGGEKLFF
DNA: TGCGCCAGCAGCCAAGAATCCGACAGGGGAGGTGAAAAACTGTTTTTT

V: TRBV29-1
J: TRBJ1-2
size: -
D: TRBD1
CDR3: CSVEETGSYGYTF
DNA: TGCAGCGTTGAAGAGACAGGGAGCTATGGCTACACCTTC

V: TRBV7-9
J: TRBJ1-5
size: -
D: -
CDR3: CASSLGAGKQPQHF
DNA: TGTGCCAGCAGCTTAGGTGCAGGGAAGCAGCCCCAGCATTTT

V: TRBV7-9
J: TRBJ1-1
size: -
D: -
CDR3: CASSLSKEAGDTEAFF
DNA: TGTGCCAGCAGCTTAAGTAAGGAGGCGGGAGACACTGAAGCTTTCTTT

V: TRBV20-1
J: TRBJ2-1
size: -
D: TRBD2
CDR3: CSASPGLAGGIEQFF
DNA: TGCAGTGCTAGCCCGGGACTAGCGGGAGGAATTGAGCAGTTCTTC

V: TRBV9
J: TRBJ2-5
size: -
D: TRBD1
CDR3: CASSVSGGEGTQYF
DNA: TGTGCCAGCAGCGTATCAGGGGGCGAGGGGACCCAGTACTTC

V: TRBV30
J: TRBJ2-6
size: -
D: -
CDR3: CAWSTGKLSSGANVLTF
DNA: TGTGCCTGGAGCACAGGAAAACTAAGCTCTGGGGCCAACGTCCTGACTTTC

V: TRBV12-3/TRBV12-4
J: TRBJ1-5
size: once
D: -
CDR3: CASSFTGGSNQPQHF
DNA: TGTGCCAGCAGTTTTACCGGGGGGAGCAATCAGCCCCAGCATTTT

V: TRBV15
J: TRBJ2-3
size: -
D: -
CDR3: CATSSSGAVTNTQYF
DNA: TGTGCCACCAGCTCTTCCGGGGCCGTCACGAATACGCAGTATTTT

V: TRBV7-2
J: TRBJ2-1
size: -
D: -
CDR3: CASSLLASYNEQFF
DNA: TGTGCCAGCAGCCTACTAGCCTCCTACAATGAGCAGTTCTTC

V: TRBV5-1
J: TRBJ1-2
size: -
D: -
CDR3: CASSLGTERYGYTF
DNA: TGCGCCAGCAGCTTGGGGACGGAGCGCTATGGCTACACCTTC

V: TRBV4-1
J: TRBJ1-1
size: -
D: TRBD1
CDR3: CASSHPTGVTEAFF
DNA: TGCGCCAGCAGCCACCCCACAGGGGTCACTGAAGCTTTCTTT

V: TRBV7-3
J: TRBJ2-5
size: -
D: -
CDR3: CASSHDSLETQYF
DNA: TGTGCCAGCAGTCATGACAGTTTAGAGACCCAGTACTTC

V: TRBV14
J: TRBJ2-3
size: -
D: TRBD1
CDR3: CASSQTPDRGPADTQYF
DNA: TGTGCCAGCAGCCAGACCCCGGACAGGGGGCCAGCAGATACGCAGTATTTT